This T cell receptor beta chain was recorded in a study of spatial heterogeneity in lung cancer. Study in general: Fewer alpha-chain than beta-chain sequences were consistently detected.

Time point in this sample: sample taken at primary tumor resection. No cells were sorted before sequencing. The whole RNA sequenced was extracted from tumor, nontumor lung or frozen PBMC. Ten or more counts support this clonotype. TCRdb used MiXCR to reprocess the 5' RACE reads, holding one entry per CDR3 protein. The data contain 40,000 or so distinct CDR3 sequences, roughly 3% of them seen just once; the ten biggest clones take up approximately 35%. CDR1 and CDR2 (germline): MNHEY, SVGAGI. CDR3 length: 16 amino acids. V lost 6 bases, J lost 5 bases, and 12 bases stayed unmatched. The clonotype originates from a male donor with early-stage non-small cell lung cancer. The rearrangement links TRBV6-5 to TRBJ1-5; 8 bases line up with TRBD1. The starting material was normal lung tissue next to the tumor, obtained at surgery. CDR3 region: CASRLVQGEDDQPQHF. The CDR3 DNA follows: TGTGCCAGCAGATTAGTACAGGGGGAAGATGATCAGCCCCAGCATTTT.